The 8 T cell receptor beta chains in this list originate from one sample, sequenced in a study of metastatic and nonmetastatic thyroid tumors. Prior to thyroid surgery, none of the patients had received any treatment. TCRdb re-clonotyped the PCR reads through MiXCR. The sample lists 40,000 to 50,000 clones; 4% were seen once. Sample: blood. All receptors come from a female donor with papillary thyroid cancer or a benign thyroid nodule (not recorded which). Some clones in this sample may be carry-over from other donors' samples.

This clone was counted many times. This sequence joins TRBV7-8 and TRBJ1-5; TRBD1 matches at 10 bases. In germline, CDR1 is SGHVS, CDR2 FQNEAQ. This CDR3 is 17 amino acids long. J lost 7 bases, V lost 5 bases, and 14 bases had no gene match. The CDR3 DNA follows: TGTGCCAGCAGCGCCTCCGGGACAGGGGTAGTAAAACAGCCCCAGCATTTT. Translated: CASSASGTGVVKQPQHF. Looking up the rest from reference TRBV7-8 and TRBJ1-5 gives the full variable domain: GAGVSQSPRYKVAKRGQDVALRCDPISGHVSLFWYQQALGQGPEFLTYFQNEAQLDKSGLPSDRFFAERPEGSVSTLKIQRTQQEDSAVYLCASSASGTGVVKQPQHFGDGTRLSIL.

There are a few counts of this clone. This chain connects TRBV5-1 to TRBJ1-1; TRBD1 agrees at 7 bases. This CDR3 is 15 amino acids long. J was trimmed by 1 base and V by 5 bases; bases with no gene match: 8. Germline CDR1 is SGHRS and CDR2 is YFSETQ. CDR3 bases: TGCGCCAGCAGATCAGGGGGATCGAGGAACACTGAAGCTTTCTTT. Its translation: CASRSGGSRNTEAFF.

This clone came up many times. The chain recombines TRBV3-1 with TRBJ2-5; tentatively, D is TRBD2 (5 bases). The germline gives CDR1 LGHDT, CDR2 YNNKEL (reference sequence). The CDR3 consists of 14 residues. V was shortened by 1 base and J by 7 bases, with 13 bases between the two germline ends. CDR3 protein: CASSQGGYRGTQYF. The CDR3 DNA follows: TGTGCCAGCAGCCAAGGCGGGTACAGAGGGACCCAGTACTTC.

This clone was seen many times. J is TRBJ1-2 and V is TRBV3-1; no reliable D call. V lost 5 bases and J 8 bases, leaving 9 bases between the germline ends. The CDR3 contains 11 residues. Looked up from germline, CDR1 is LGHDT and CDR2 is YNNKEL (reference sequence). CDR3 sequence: CASSTSGGYTF. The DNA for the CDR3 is TGTGCCAGCAGCACGTCGGGAGGCTACACCTTC.

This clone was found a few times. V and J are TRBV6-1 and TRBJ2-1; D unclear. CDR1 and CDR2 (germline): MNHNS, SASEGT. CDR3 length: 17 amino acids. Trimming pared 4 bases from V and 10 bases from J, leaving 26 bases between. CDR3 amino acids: CASSVFSAGLRIGEQFF. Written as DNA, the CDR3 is TGTGCCAGCAGTGTCTTTTCGGCCGGATTGCGGATTGGAGAGCAGTTCTTC.

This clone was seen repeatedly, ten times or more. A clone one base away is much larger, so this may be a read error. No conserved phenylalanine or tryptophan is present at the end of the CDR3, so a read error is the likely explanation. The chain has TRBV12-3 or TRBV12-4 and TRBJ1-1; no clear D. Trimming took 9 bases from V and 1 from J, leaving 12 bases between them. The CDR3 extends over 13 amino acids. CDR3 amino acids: CASMTVGNTEAFL. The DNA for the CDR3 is TGTGCCAGTATGACGGTCGGGAACACTGAAGCTTTCCTT.

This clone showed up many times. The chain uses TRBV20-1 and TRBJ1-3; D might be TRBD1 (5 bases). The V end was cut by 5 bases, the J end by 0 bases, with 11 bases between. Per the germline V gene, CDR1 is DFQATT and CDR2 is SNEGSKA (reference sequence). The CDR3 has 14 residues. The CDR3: CSAEQDNSGNTIYF. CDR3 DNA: TGCAGTGCTGAACAGGATAACTCTGGAAACACCATATATTTT.

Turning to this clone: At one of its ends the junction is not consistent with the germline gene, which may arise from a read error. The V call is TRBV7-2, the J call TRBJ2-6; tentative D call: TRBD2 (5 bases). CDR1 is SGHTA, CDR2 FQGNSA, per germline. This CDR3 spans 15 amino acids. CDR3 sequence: CASNLRGSGANVLTF. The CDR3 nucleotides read TGTGCCAGCAACTTACGGGGTTCTGGGGCCAACGTCCTGACTTTC.